The sequence of this T cell receptor beta chain was determined in a study of cytomegalovirus exposure and HLA in healthy donors. Trimming at V came to 0 bases and at J to 1 base, leaving 3 bases not matched to a gene. Germline V gene lookup returns CDR1 LNHDA and CDR2 SQIVND (reference sequence). The CDR3 sequence is 16 residues long. Study-level points and caveats: At a 0.05 false discovery rate, a later analysis found 18,000 or so TCR beta sequences to be associated with HLA alleles. In an earlier analysis, productive rearrangement rates for most beta V segments clustered near 87% or 30%.

In the case of this clone: The antigen is undetermined.

In the PCR, 60 Vbeta and 13 Jbeta primers were used. Only in-frame clones appear in the TCRdb table, and some are missing; sequencing was by immunoSEQ multiplex PCR. The data contain under 200,000 clones, roughly 78% of them seen just once; the ten biggest clones take up 1%. The receptor was derived from a woman aged 45-65 years in good health and CMV-seropositive. The specimen sequenced was PBMCs. V gene TRBV19 combines with J gene TRBJ2-5, with 9 nucleotides matching TRBD2. In nucleotides, the CDR3 is TGTGCCAGTAGTATAGATGGGCGGGGGGGCCAAGAGACCCAGTACTTC. Encoded protein: CASSIDGRGGQETQYF.